These 32 T cell receptor beta chains share one sample of origin, sequenced in a study of blood T cell repertoires in COVID-19. Produced via immunoSEQ multiplex PCR; TCRdb's table is partial and in-frame only. Of fewer than 250,000 clones detected, nearly 85% appear once; the ten largest clones hold more than 5%. The material sequenced was peripheral blood. These TCRs come from a human donor in a cohort sampled during active COVID-19.

The rearrangement links TRBV12-2 to TRBJ2-1; the table's TRBD2 call for D was not verified on the DNA. TRBV12-2 is classified as a pseudogene. The CDR3 is 12 amino acids. CDR3 in amino acids: CASRNYDNEQFF. Written as DNA, the CDR3 is TGTGCAAGTCGAAACTACGACAATGAGCAGTTCTTC.

J is TRBJ1-2 and V is TRBV27, with 9 bases aligning to TRBD1. This CDR3 comprises 15 residues. Germline-derived CDR1 and CDR2 are MNHEY and SMNVEV (reference sequence). With V trimmed by 0 bases and J by 3 bases, 2 bases remained unmatched. The CDR3 region has the DNA TGTGCCAGCAGTTTATCGACAGGGGGAGACTATGGCTACACCTTC. It translates to CASSLSTGGDYGYTF.

This chain joins TRBV18 and TRBJ2-5; TRBD2 matches at 7 bases. The CDR3 has 16 residues. With V trimmed by 4 bases and J by 0 bases, 8 bases remained unmatched. Per the germline V gene, CDR1 is KGHSH and CDR2 is LQKENI. The CDR3 DNA reads as TGTGCCAGCTCACTTTGGTCGCGGGAGAACCAAGAGACCCAGTACTTC. Amino acid sequence: CASSLWSRENQETQYF. The entire variable domain, with the rest obtained from reference TRBV18 and TRBJ2-5, is as follows: NAGVMQNPRHLVRRRGQEARLRCSPMKGHSHVYWYRQLPEEGLKFMVYLQKENIIDESGMPKERFSAEFPKEGPSILRIQQVVRGDSAAYFCASSLWSRENQETQYFGPGTRLLVL.

The chain couples TRBV27 to TRBJ2-7; TRBD2 agrees at 7 bases. The CDR3 extends over 15 amino acids. Unmatched junction bases numbered 5, after V lost 2 bases and J lost 1 base. Germline V CDR1 and CDR2: MNHEY, SMNVEV (reference sequence). CDR3 region: CASSLAGEASYEQYF. DNA of the CDR3: TGTGCCAGCAGTTTAGCGGGAGAGGCGTCCTACGAGCAGTACTTC.

Here the CDR3 DNA reads TGTGCCAGCTCACCCATGACTAGCGGCCAAGAGACCCAGTACTTC. Translation: CASSPMTSGQETQYF. This sequence joins TRBV18 and TRBJ2-5; TRBD2 matches 9 bases. The CDR3 extends over 15 amino acids. From germline, CDR1 is KGHSH and CDR2 LQKENI. Losses at the gene ends were 3 bases for V and 1 base for J; bases not matched to a gene: 3.

The chain couples TRBV7-8 to TRBJ1-5; D gene ambiguous. The V gene's germline CDR1 is SGHVS and CDR2 FQNEAQ. The CDR3 is 14 residues long. V was trimmed by 0 bases and J by 4 bases, leaving 7 bases between them. CDR3 region: CASSLAQLNQPQHF. CDR3 nucleotide sequence: TGTGCCAGCAGCTTAGCGCAACTAAATCAGCCCCAGCATTTT.

Only one count was recorded for this clone. This chain links TRBV7-9 with TRBJ1-5; 11 positions match TRBD1. Per the germline V gene, CDR1 is SEHNR and CDR2 is FQNEAQ (reference sequence). Losses at the gene ends were 1 base for V and 13 bases for J; bases not matched to a gene: 3. The CDR3 length is 13 residues. The CDR3 here is CASSLEGQGEQHF. The CDR3 DNA follows: TGTGCCAGCAGCTTAGAGGGACAGGGGGAACAGCATTTT.

This clone occurred a few times. The chain joins TRBV19 to TRBJ1-6; D is ambiguous. This CDR3 comprises 13 residues. Germline CDR1 reads LNHDA; CDR2 reads SQIVND (reference sequence). The V and J ends lost 5 bases and 7 bases respectively, with 9 bases between them. The CDR3 region is CASSRDWNSPLHF. CDR3 DNA sequence: TGTGCCAGTAGTCGGGATTGGAATTCACCCCTCCACTTT. Based on the CDR3 plus reference TRBV19 and TRBJ1-6, the full variable domain is DGGITQSPKYLFRKEGQNVTLSCEQNLNHDAMYWYRQDPGQGLRLIYYSQIVNDFQKGDIAEGYSVSREKKESFPLTVTSAQKNPTAFYLCASSRDWNSPLHFGNGTRLTVT.

V usage is TRBV27 and J usage is TRBJ2-2; 10 nucleotides agree with TRBD1. The germline V gene encodes CDR1 MNHEY and CDR2 SMNVEV (reference sequence). This CDR3 comprises 16 residues. With 5 bases clipped from V and 4 bases from J, the junction kept 7 bases outside the gene matches. This CDR3 is CASSRLTGGGTGELFF. CDR3 nucleotide sequence: TGTGCCAGCAGTAGGCTGACAGGGGGCGGCACCGGGGAGCTGTTTTTT.

The chain links TRBV19 to TRBJ2-6; TRBD1 matches at 9 bases. The CDR3 consists of 15 residues. The J segment lost 3 bases and the V segment lost 8 bases, leaving 5 bases of the junction unmatched. Germline lookup yields CDR1 LNHDA and CDR2 SQIVND (reference sequence). This chain's CDR3 is CASGDRAVGANVLTF. DNA for the CDR3: TGTGCCAGTGGGGACAGGGCTGTTGGGGCCAACGTCCTGACTTTC. Based on the CDR3 plus reference TRBV19 and TRBJ2-6, the full variable domain is DGGITQSPKYLFRKEGQNVTLSCEQNLNHDAMYWYRQDPGQGLRLIYYSQIVNDFQKGDIAEGYSVSREKKESFPLTVTSAQKNPTAFYLCASGDRAVGANVLTFGAGSRLTVL.

The chain has TRBV5-1 and TRBJ1-1; TRBD1 aligns across 8 bases. Germline values: CDR1 SGHRS, CDR2 YFSETQ. V shed 5 bases and J 1 base; nucleotides not matched to a gene: 4. CDR3 size: 14 residues. This CDR3 reads CASRAGTGNTEAFF. DNA for the CDR3: TGCGCCAGCAGGGCCGGGACAGGGAACACTGAAGCTTTCTTT.

The CDR3: CASSLLRDRVIYEQYF. The CDR3 bases are TGTGCCAGCAGCTTACTCCGGGACAGGGTTATCTACGAGCAGTACTTC. This rearrangement joins TRBV27 to TRBJ2-7; TRBD1 matches at 9 bases. This CDR3 spans 16 amino acids. V dropped 6 bases and J dropped 3; count of bases not matched to a gene: 12. CDR1 and CDR2 from the germline V gene are MNHEY and SMNVEV (reference sequence).

This chain joins TRBV12-3 or TRBV12-4 and TRBJ2-1; 7 nucleotides match TRBD2. The CDR3 extends over 12 amino acids. J gave up 8 bases and V 6 bases, and 4 bases lay outside the gene matches. The CDR3 loop reads CASRGLIDEQFF. Here the CDR3 DNA reads TGTGCCAGCAGGGGACTAATCGATGAGCAGTTCTTC.

J is TRBJ1-3 and V is TRBV11-2; 8 bases fit TRBD1. Germline V gene sequence: CDR1 SGHAT, CDR2 FQNNGV. Trimming removed 2 bases from V and 7 bases from J; junction bases left unmatched: 7. This CDR3 comprises 15 residues. Here the CDR3 DNA reads TGTGCCAGCAGCTTACCCTACCGACAGGGGAACACCATATATTTT. Protein product: CASSLPYRQGNTIYF. The variable domain in full, completed from reference TRBV11-2 and TRBJ1-3, reads EAGVAQSPRYKIIEKRQSVAFWCNPISGHATLYWYQQILGQGPKLLIQFQNNGVVDDSQLPKDRFSAERLKGVDSTLKIQPAKLEDSAVYLCASSLPYRQGNTIYFGEGSWLTVV.

This chain connects TRBV18 to TRBJ2-1; possibly TRBD1 for D (5 bases). Germline values: CDR1 KGHSH, CDR2 LQKENI. The V end lost 1 base, the J end lost 3 bases, and 10 bases lay between the germline ends. The CDR3 consists of 15 residues. The CDR3 DNA sequence: TGTGCCAGCTCACCACAGCAGGGAATCTACAATGAGCAGTTCTTC. Translating gives CASSPQQGIYNEQFF. Looking up the rest from reference TRBV18 and TRBJ2-1 gives the full variable domain: NAGVMQNPRHLVRRRGQEARLRCSPMKGHSHVYWYRQLPEEGLKFMVYLQKENIIDESGMPKERFSAEFPKEGPSILRIQQVVRGDSAAYFCASSPQQGIYNEQFFGPGTRLTVL.

J is TRBJ1-2 and V is TRBV19, with a weak D call TRBD1 (6 bases). The CDR3 extends over 16 amino acids. Trimming removed 9 bases from V and 5 bases from J, with 25 bases in between. Germline CDR1 LNHDA, CDR2 SQIVND (reference sequence). CDR3: CASHQATTAGEYGYTF. The CDR3 DNA follows: TGTGCCAGCCACCAGGCCACTACGGCAGGGGAGTATGGCTACACCTTC.

This rearrangement joins TRBV5-1 to TRBJ2-2; D is undetermined. The germline V gene encodes CDR1 SGHRS and CDR2 YFSETQ. There are 14 residues in the CDR3. The V gene lost 3 bases and the J gene lost 3 bases, with 9 bases spanning the gap. CDR3 region: CASSSDTYTGELFF. CDR3 DNA sequence: TGCGCCAGCAGCTCCGACACATACACCGGGGAGCTGTTTTTT.

The CDR3 loop reads CASRLTGLGVSETQYF. Written as DNA, the CDR3 is TGTGCCAGCAGACTTACCGGCCTTGGAGTCTCGGAGACCCAGTACTTC. The chain recombines TRBV7-9 with TRBJ2-5; D ambiguous. The ends were cut back, 6 bases at V and 5 bases at J, with 22 bases in the middle. The CDR3 is made up of 16 amino acids. The germline V gene has CDR1 SEHNR and CDR2 FQNEAQ (reference sequence).

This clone turned up a few times. V and J are TRBV3-1 (or the pseudogene TRBV3-2) and TRBJ2-1; 11 positions match TRBD2. This CDR3 has 14 residues. From germline, CDR1 is LGHDT and CDR2 YNNKEL (reference sequence). V dropped 3 bases and J dropped 7; count of bases not matched to a gene: 2. The CDR3 spells CASSQASGGNEQFF. CDR3 in DNA: TGTGCCAGCAGCCAGGCTAGCGGGGGGAATGAGCAGTTCTTC.

This chain links TRBV30 with TRBJ2-2; TRBD1 is a possible D gene (8 bases). The ends were cut back, 4 bases at V and 5 bases at J, with 23 bases in the middle. This CDR3 comprises 17 residues. Germline V gives CDR1 GTSNPN, CDR2 SVGIG (reference sequence). CDR3 nucleotide sequence: TGTGCCTGGAACCACAGGGGGAGGGCTTCCGGGACCGGGGAGCTGTTTTTT. It codes for CAWNHRGRASGTGELFF.

This chain joins TRBV28 and TRBJ2-2; 11 bases agree with TRBD2. Germline V CDR1 and CDR2: MDHEN, SYDVKM. CDR3 length: 18 residues. The trim removed 5 bases at V and 3 bases at J, leaving 11 bases unmatched. The CDR3, as DNA: TGTGCCAGCAGTATTACCCCCCTAGCGGGAGGTGACACCGGGGAGCTGTTTTTT. It translates to CASSITPLAGGDTGELFF.

This rearrangement joins TRBV6-6 to TRBJ1-4; no definite D call. This CDR3 region has 16 residues. Germline V CDR1 and CDR2: MNHNY, SVGAGI (reference sequence). V shed 1 base and J shed 0 bases, with 9 bases lying between them. CDR3 in amino acids: CASSYFLDSTNEKLFF. CDR3 bases: TGTGCCAGCAGTTACTTCTTGGACTCAACTAATGAAAAACTGTTTTTT.

The chain links TRBV6-1 to TRBJ2-3, with 9 bases identical to TRBD1. With 2 bases clipped from V and 2 bases from J, the junction kept 5 bases outside the gene matches. The CDR3 spans 16 residues. The germline gives CDR1 MNHNS, CDR2 SASEGT. In DNA form, the CDR3 reads TGTGCCAGCAGTGAACGGACAGGGGCATCCACAGATACGCAGTATTTT. This codes for CASSERTGASTDTQYF.

This chain connects TRBV3-1 (or the pseudogene TRBV3-2) to TRBJ1-2, with D uncertain. The germline CDR1 and CDR2 sequences are LGHDT and YNNKEL (reference sequence). The V end was cut by 0 bases, the J end by 5 bases, with 4 bases between. This CDR3 comprises 12 residues. CDR3 nucleotide sequence: TGTGCCAGCAGCCAAGAACGGTATGGCTACACCTTC. Translating it yields CASSQERYGYTF.

This chain links TRBV11-2 with TRBJ2-7; possibly TRBD2 for D (5 bases). Germline values: CDR1 SGHAT, CDR2 FQNNGV. CDR3 length equals 19 residues. V was trimmed by 1 base and J by 0 bases, leaving 22 bases between them. CDR3 nucleotides: TGTGCCAGCAGCTTAGGGACCACACACCGGGGTACTCCCTCCTACGAGCAGTACTTC. This sequence encodes CASSLGTTHRGTPSYEQYF.

In nucleotides, the CDR3 is TGTGCCAGCAGCTTGAGGCAGACGGGGAGCTATGGCTACACCTTC. This gives the protein CASSLRQTGSYGYTF. This chain joins TRBV5-4 and TRBJ1-2; D gene uncertain. The CDR3 loop spans 15 amino acids. The V end was cut by 1 base, the J end by 4 bases, with 14 bases between. From germline, CDR1 is SGHNT and CDR2 YYREEE (reference sequence). The full variable domain, in which reference TRBV5-4 and TRBJ1-2 provide the parts outside the CDR3, is ETGVTQSPTHLIKTRGQQVTLRCSSQSGHNTVSWYQQALGQGPQFIFQYYREEENGRGNFPPRFSGLQFPNYSSELNVNALELDDSALYLCASSLRQTGSYGYTFGSGTRLTVV.

The V gene is TRBV19, the J gene TRBJ2-5; 7 bases fit TRBD1. CDR3 length: 11 amino acids. The germline V gene has CDR1 LNHDA and CDR2 SQIVND (reference sequence). With 9 bases clipped from V and 4 bases from J, the junction kept 2 bases outside the gene matches. The CDR3 loop reads CASGDRETQYF. CDR3 bases: TGTGCCAGCGGGGACAGAGAGACCCAGTACTTC.

The rearrangement joins TRBV29-1 to TRBJ2-7; 10 positions agree with TRBD2. Germline CDR1 and CDR2: SQVTM and ANQGSEA. This CDR3 comprises 13 residues. Losses at the gene ends were 4 bases for V and 9 bases for J; bases not matched to a gene: 9. Here the CDR3 reads CSVVRLAGEGQYF. CDR3 DNA: TGCAGCGTTGTAAGGCTAGCGGGAGAGGGGCAGTACTTC.

The rearrangement joins TRBV7-3 to TRBJ2-3, with 14 bases lining up with TRBD2. Losses at the gene ends were 5 bases for V and 5 bases for J; bases not matched to a gene: 15. CDR1 is SGHTA and CDR2 is FQGTGA in the germline V gene. The CDR3 is 19 amino acids. The CDR3 here is CASSQRGPTSGGAGDTQYF. CDR3 nucleotide sequence: TGTGCCAGCAGCCAAAGAGGGCCGACTAGCGGGGGGGCAGGAGATACGCAGTATTTT.

This rearrangement joins TRBV12-5 to TRBJ1-1; D unclear. The V gene's germline CDR1 is LGHNT and CDR2 FRNRAP. V shed 0 bases and J shed 0 bases, with 5 bases lying between them. The CDR3 sequence is 14 residues long. The CDR3: CASGLVFMNTEAFF. The CDR3 nucleotides are TGTGCTAGTGGTTTGGTATTTATGAACACTGAAGCTTTCTTT.

V gene TRBV7-9 combines with J gene TRBJ2-7; 8 bases match TRBD1. Germline loops: CDR1 SEHNR, CDR2 FQNEAQ (reference sequence). CDR3 length equals 14 residues. Germline trimming cut 1 base from V and 1 base from J; bases unmatched to any gene: 0. Written as DNA, the CDR3 is TGTGCCAGCAGCTTAGGGACAGGGTCCTACGAGCAGTACTTC. This gives the protein CASSLGTGSYEQYF.

As concerns this clone: The sample holds other DNA sequences that translate to the same CDR3. The chain employs TRBV7-2 and TRBJ1-5; D gene uncertain. CDR3 length: 13 residues. V was clipped by 2 bases and J by 4 bases, with 6 bases between them. Germline lookup yields CDR1 SGHTA and CDR2 FQGNSA. The CDR3, as DNA: TGTGCCAGCAGCTTAACGGGGAATCAGCCCCAGCATTTT. It codes for CASSLTGNQPQHF.